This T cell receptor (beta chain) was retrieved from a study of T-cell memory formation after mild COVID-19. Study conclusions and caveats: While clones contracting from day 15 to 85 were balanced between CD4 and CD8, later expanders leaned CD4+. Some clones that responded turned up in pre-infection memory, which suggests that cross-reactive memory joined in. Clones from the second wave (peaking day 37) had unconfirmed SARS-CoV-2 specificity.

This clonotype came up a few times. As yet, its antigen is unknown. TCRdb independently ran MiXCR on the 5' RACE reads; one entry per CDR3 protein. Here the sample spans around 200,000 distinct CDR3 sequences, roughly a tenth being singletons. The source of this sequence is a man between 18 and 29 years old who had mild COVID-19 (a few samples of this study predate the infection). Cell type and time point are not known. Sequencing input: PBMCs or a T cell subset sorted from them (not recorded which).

The CDR3 here is CATAAGLNTEAFF. In DNA, the CDR3 is TGTGCTACCGCGGCGGGGCTGAACACTGAAGCTTTCTTT. The chain links TRBV12-5 to TRBJ1-1; possible D gene TRBD1, 5 bases. The ends were cut back, 10 bases at V and 0 bases at J, with 12 bases in the middle. Germline V gene data show CDR1 as LGHNT and CDR2 as FRNRAP. This CDR3 region has 13 residues.